These 32 T cell receptor beta chains were sequenced from one sample in a study of blood T cells in healthy people across ages. Primers used in a second PCR of roughly 7 to 12 cycles were a sample-barcoded 5' primer and a J-beta primer mix. TCRdb called the 5' RACE reads again in MiXCR, with one record for every CDR3 protein. The sample consists of 800,000 to 950,000 distinct CDR3 sequences, almost 30% of them appearing once. The data also belong to a second study, concerning T cells of mothers and their children.

Sequencing was performed on blood. The source is a woman aged 40 to 50 in good health.

Details on this clonotype: This clone may be a read error of a much larger clone one base away. The chain combines TRBV14 with TRBJ1-1; 9 positions agree with TRBD1. The CDR3 is 15 amino acids. Looked up from germline, CDR1 is SGHDN and CDR2 is FVKESK. This CDR3 reads CVSSQLTGGNTEAFF. The CDR3 bases are TGTGTCAGCAGCCAGTTAACAGGGGGCAACACTGAAGCTTTCTTT.

This clonotype was recorded a few times. The rearrangement links TRBV20-1 to TRBJ1-1, with TRBD1 identical over 9 bases. The J segment lost 4 bases and the V segment lost 4 bases, leaving 10 bases of the junction unmatched. CDR1 DFQATT and CDR2 SNEGSKA come from the germline V gene (reference sequence). The CDR3 covers 15 residues. CDR3 DNA sequence: TGCAGTGCTACGCGATCCGGGACAGGGTTCACTGAAGCTTTCTTT. Residues: CSATRSGTGFTEAFF.

This clonotype was detected ten times or more. The rearrangement joins TRBV28 to TRBJ2-1, with 8 bases that match TRBD2. The CDR3 spans 15 residues. The junction had 5 bases not matched to a gene; V was cut back by 4 bases and J by 3 bases. The germline gives CDR1 MDHEN, CDR2 SYDVKM. CDR3 sequence: CASSSGGAFYNEQFF. CDR3 sequence (DNA): TGTGCCAGCAGTTCCGGGGGGGCCTTCTACAATGAGCAGTTCTTC.

J is TRBJ2-3 and V is TRBV5-1, with TRBD2 identical over 8 bases. Germline lookup yields CDR1 SGHRS and CDR2 YFSETQ. This CDR3 has 13 amino acids. V lost 6 bases to trimming and J lost 3 bases; unmatched junction nucleotides: 3. The CDR3 sequence is CASKLADTDTQYF. CDR3 nucleotides: TGCGCCAGCAAACTAGCGGATACAGATACGCAGTATTTT.

This chain connects TRBV5-1 to TRBJ1-1, with 8 bases lining up with TRBD1. The CDR3 runs 14 residues. Germline CDR1 and CDR2: SGHRS and YFSETQ. The V and J ends lost 3 bases and 6 bases, in that order; junction bases with no gene match: 7. CDR3 nucleotides: TGCGCCAGCAGCTCGTCCGACAGGGGAGCTGAAGCTTTCTTT. It yields the protein CASSSSDRGAEAFF.

The chain employs TRBV29-1 and TRBJ2-3; tentative D call: TRBD1 (6 bases). This CDR3 comprises 15 residues. Trimming took 5 bases from V and 0 from J, leaving 15 bases between them. Per the germline V gene, CDR1 is SQVTM and CDR2 is ANQGSEA. The CDR3 here is CSVRQELPSTDTQYF. The CDR3 DNA is TGCAGCGTTCGACAGGAATTACCTAGCACAGATACGCAGTATTTT.

The rearrangement links TRBV5-1 to TRBJ2-1; 8 bases fit TRBD2. Trimming took 0 bases from V and 8 from J; bases not matched to a gene: 7. The CDR3 is made up of 15 amino acids. Germline values: CDR1 SGHRS, CDR2 YFSETQ. The CDR3 region is CASSLGTAGDYEQFF. The CDR3 region has the DNA TGCGCCAGCAGCTTGGGTACAGCGGGGGACTATGAGCAGTTCTTC.

As concerns this clonotype: A much larger clone differs by one base, so this may be a read error. The chain combines TRBV6-5 with TRBJ1-2; no clear D. CDR3 length equals 15 residues. The V gene lost 3 bases and the J gene lost 5 bases, with 16 bases spanning the gap. Germline V CDR1 and CDR2: MNHEY, SVGAGI. The CDR3 DNA sequence: TGTGCCAGCAGTTATGGCGGAGGGCTCGCATATGGCTACACCTTC. It specifies CASSYGGGLAYGYTF.

This clonotype was recorded at least ten times. The V call is TRBV20-1, the J call TRBJ2-7, with D tentatively TRBD1 (6 bases). Trimming shortened V by 2 bases and J by 4 bases, and 12 bases separated the two germline ends. CDR3 length equals 13 residues. Germline V gives CDR1 DFQATT, CDR2 SNEGSKA (reference sequence). CDR3 in amino acids: CSARSNTGYEQYF. CDR3 DNA sequence: TGCAGTGCTAGATCTAACACAGGGTACGAGCAGTACTTC.

V usage is TRBV5-1 and J usage is TRBJ2-5; the match to TRBD1 covers 9 bases. Germline loops: CDR1 SGHRS, CDR2 YFSETQ. Losses at the gene ends were 4 bases for V and 6 bases for J; bases not matched to a gene: 4. CDR3 length: 13 amino acids. The chain's CDR3 is CASSEGQGKTQYF. CDR3 DNA: TGCGCCAGCAGCGAGGGACAGGGAAAGACCCAGTACTTC.

V and J are TRBV19 and TRBJ2-1, with D unclear. Germline values: CDR1 LNHDA, CDR2 SQIVND (reference sequence). The CDR3 runs 16 residues. V lost 1 base to trimming and J lost 4 bases, with 14 bases between them. Here the CDR3 reads CASSIGSADPYNEQFF. The CDR3 DNA follows: TGTGCCAGTAGTATAGGATCGGCAGATCCTTACAATGAGCAGTTCTTC.

The gene calls are TRBV20-1 and TRBJ1-2; 9 nucleotides agree with TRBD1. CDR1 and CDR2 from the germline V gene are DFQATT and SNEGSKA (reference sequence). This CDR3 is 15 amino acids long. With V trimmed by 1 base and J by 4 bases, 7 bases remained unmatched. For the CDR3, the DNA is TGCAGTGCTAGAGTACGGGACAGGGATCGCTATGGCTACACCTTC. Its protein product is CSARVRDRDRYGYTF.

Regarding this clonotype: A much more abundant neighbour one base away suggests this may be a read error. V is TRBV6-6 and J is TRBJ2-1; D remains ambiguous. CDR3 length: 11 residues. V dropped 6 bases and J dropped 5 bases, with 5 bases sitting between them. Germline assignment: CDR1 MNHNY and CDR2 SVGAGI (reference sequence). The CDR3 spells CASSWNNEQFF. The CDR3 DNA is TGTGCCAGCAGCTGGAACAATGAGCAGTTCTTC.

The V call is TRBV5-1, the J call TRBJ2-5, with 7 nucleotides matching TRBD1. CDR1 and CDR2 from the germline V gene are SGHRS and YFSETQ. Unmatched junction bases numbered 11, after V lost 4 bases and J lost 5 bases. This CDR3 region has 15 residues. The CDR3 sequence: CASSQSDRVGETQYF. Here the CDR3 DNA reads TGCGCCAGCAGCCAGAGCGACAGGGTCGGGGAGACCCAGTACTTC.

This clonotype has more than one count but fewer than ten. CDR3 loop: CASSRTGQGAKNIQYF. The CDR3 bases are TGTGCCAGCAGCCGGACGGGACAGGGGGCAAAAAACATTCAGTACTTC. The rearrangement joins TRBV6-5 to TRBJ2-4; 12 nucleotides match TRBD1. Germline loops: CDR1 MNHEY, CDR2 SVGAGI. V lost 6 bases, J lost 4 bases, and 7 bases stayed unmatched. CDR3 length: 16 residues.

In its sample, this clonotype was seen many times. The chain links TRBV6-5 to TRBJ1-2, with TRBD1 as a possible D gene (5 bases). Per germline, CDR1 MNHEY and CDR2 SVGAGI. The V end was cut by 0 bases, the J end by 4 bases, with 12 bases between. CDR3 length: 15 residues. The CDR3 DNA is TGTGCCAGCAGTTACTCGGGGCAGGCGACCTATGGCTACACCTTC. It codes for CASSYSGQATYGYTF.

This clonotype was observed at least ten times. V gene TRBV9 combines with J gene TRBJ2-1; D possibly corresponds to TRBD1 (6 bases). The CDR3 length is 13 residues. V shed 0 bases and J shed 5 bases, with 6 bases lying between them. Germline CDR1 and CDR2: SGDLS and YYNGEE. The DNA for the CDR3 is TGTGCCAGCAGCGTAGACAGGGACAATGAGCAGTTCTTC. Translation: CASSVDRDNEQFF.

V is TRBV12-5 and J is TRBJ1-1; D is unresolved. Trimming cost V 5 bases and J 11 bases, with 18 bases left between them. Germline CDR1 LGHNT, CDR2 FRNRAP. This CDR3 comprises 13 residues. The DNA for the CDR3 is TGTGCTAGTGGTCCGAAGGAGTCAGCAGTGGCTTTCTTT. Its translation: CASGPKESAVAFF.

The V call is TRBV20-1, the J call TRBJ2-3, with D possibly being TRBD1 (5 bases). This CDR3 spans 13 amino acids. Trimming cost V 3 bases and J 2 bases, with 9 bases left between them. The germline gives CDR1 DFQATT, CDR2 SNEGSKA (reference sequence). For the CDR3, the DNA is TGCAGTGCTAGGAACAGGATCACAGATACGCAGTATTTT. It translates to CSARNRITDTQYF.

This clonotype was counted a few times. V gene TRBV6-1 combines with J gene TRBJ2-1; a weak D match, TRBD2 (6 bases). The CDR3 runs to 16 residues. The V and J ends lost 4 bases and 2 bases respectively, with 15 bases between them. Germline CDR1 is MNHNS and CDR2 is SASEGT. The DNA of the CDR3 is TGTGCCAGCAGTGGAAGGGACTCCCCGCCCTACAATGAGCAGTTCTTC. Translated: CASSGRDSPPYNEQFF.

There are a few counts of this clonotype. V usage is TRBV4-3 and J usage is TRBJ2-3; either TRBD1 or TRBD2 may fit D (6 bases each). V was cut by 4 bases and J by 6 bases, with 11 bases left in between. Germline-derived CDR1 and CDR2 are LGHNA and YSLEER. This CDR3 has 13 residues. The CDR3 DNA follows: TGCGCCAGCAGCCCCCAGGGGAGGGATACGCAGTATTTT. Encoded protein: CASSPQGRDTQYF.

This clonotype was observed a few times. A much larger clone lies one base from this, so it may be a read error. The J gene is TRBJ2-5, the V gene TRBV20-1; D is undetermined. Germline V CDR1 and CDR2: DFQATT, SNEGSKA (reference sequence). This CDR3 comprises 13 residues. The CDR3 DNA is TGCAGTGCTATCTTAGGGCTCCAAGAGGCCCAGTACTTC. This translates into CSAILGLQEAQYF.

This clonotype was detected only a few times. The chain has TRBV15 and TRBJ1-5; possible D gene TRBD1, 6 bases. Deletions cut 0 bases from V and 6 bases from J, with 9 bases between. This CDR3 is built from 14 residues. Germline V gene sequence: CDR1 LNHNV, CDR2 YYDKDF (reference sequence). CDR3 DNA sequence: TGTGCCACCAGCAGAGATAGGGGGACTCAGCCCCAGCATTTT. This encodes CATSRDRGTQPQHF. Looking up the rest from reference TRBV15 and TRBJ1-5 gives the full variable domain: DAMVIQNPRYQVTQFGKPVTLSCSQTLNHNVMYWYQQKSSQAPKLLFHYYDKDFNNEADTPDNFQSRRPNTSFCFLDIRSPGLGDTAMYLCATSRDRGTQPQHFGDGTRLSIL.

The chain carries TRBV19 and TRBJ1-3, with D unclear. Trimming removed 3 bases from V and 0 bases from J, with 12 bases in between. Germline values: CDR1 LNHDA, CDR2 SQIVND (reference sequence). This CDR3 contains 16 residues. In DNA form, the CDR3 reads TGTGCCAGTAGTATCGAGGCGGAAATCTCTGGAAACACCATATATTTT. This encodes CASSIEAEISGNTIYF.

Concerning this clonotype itself: A much larger clone lies a single base off, so this may be a read error. The rearrangement uses TRBV4-1 and TRBJ1-6, with 7 bases identical to TRBD1. Germline V gives CDR1 MGHRA, CDR2 YSYEKL. This CDR3 spans 15 amino acids. For the CDR3, the DNA is TGCGCCAGCAATGACAGGGTTATTTCTAATTCACCCCCCCACTTT. Its protein is CASNDRVISNSPPHF.

This clonotype occurred a few times. The CDR3 loop reads CASSFLEDSGYTF. The CDR3 DNA reads as TGTGCCAGCAGTTTCCTGGAGGATAGTGGCTACACCTTC. V gene TRBV27 combines with J gene TRBJ1-2; D not resolved. Germline assignment: CDR1 MNHEY and CDR2 SMNVEV (reference sequence). Trimming cost V 3 bases and J 7 bases, with 12 bases left between them. The CDR3 is 13 residues long.

This clonotype was recorded many times. In nucleotides, the CDR3 is TGTGCCACCAGTTACGGGACAGCTCCCTACGAGCAGTACTTC. It specifies CATSYGTAPYEQYF. This chain connects TRBV15 to TRBJ2-7; the match to TRBD1 covers 7 bases. V shed 6 bases, J shed 2 bases, and the junction held 7 bases outside the gene matches. Per germline, CDR1 LNHNV and CDR2 YYDKDF (reference sequence). This CDR3 spans 14 amino acids.

This clonotype was detected a few times. One end of the junction does not line up with germline, which may come from a read error. V and J are TRBV18 and TRBJ1-3, with a weak D call TRBD1 (6 bases). The CDR3 loop spans 17 amino acids. Germline loops: CDR1 KGHSH, CDR2 LQKENI. This CDR3 reads CASSLIQGSRSGNAIYF. CDR3 bases: TGTGCCAGCTCACTCATACAGGGATCACGCTCTGGAAACGCCATATATTTT.

This clonotype showed up many times. The chain is built from TRBV29-1 and TRBJ1-2; 7 nucleotides match TRBD1. CDR1 SQVTM and CDR2 ANQGSEA come from the germline V gene. CDR3 size: 11 residues. J gave up 7 bases and V 4 bases, and 3 bases lay outside the gene matches. This CDR3 reads CSVGQGSGYTF. The CDR3 coding sequence is TGCAGCGTTGGACAGGGCAGTGGCTACACCTTC.

The chain has TRBV28 and TRBJ1-5; D remains ambiguous. V was cut by 5 bases and J by 6 bases, with 14 bases left in between. There are 14 residues in the CDR3. CDR1 is MDHEN and CDR2 is SYDVKM in the germline V gene. CDR3: CASSIWVGAQPQHF. Written as DNA, the CDR3 is TGTGCCAGCAGTATCTGGGTGGGAGCTCAGCCCCAGCATTTT.

Ten or more counts support this clonotype. The V and J genes are TRBV15 and TRBJ2-6; D perhaps matches TRBD1 (6 bases). V lost 0 bases and J 0 bases, leaving 12 bases between the germline ends. Germline CDR1 reads LNHNV; CDR2 reads YYDKDF (reference sequence). CDR3 length equals 18 residues. As DNA, the CDR3 is TGTGCCACCAGCAGAGATCAGGGGTTTAGCTCTGGGGCCAACGTCCTGACTTTC. Protein product: CATSRDQGFSSGANVLTF.

The V and J genes are TRBV20-1 and TRBJ2-7, with D tentatively TRBD1 or TRBD2 (5 bases each). Germline CDR1 and CDR2: DFQATT and SNEGSKA (reference sequence). The CDR3 has 15 amino acids. V was pared by 4 bases and J by 0 bases, with 16 bases between. The chain's CDR3 is CSAIPRDRSSYEQYF. The CDR3 DNA is TGCAGTGCTATTCCGAGGGACCGAAGCTCCTACGAGCAGTACTTC.